The 17 T cell receptor beta chains below come from one sample, sequenced in a study of CD8+ T cells in alopecia areata. Extraction and reverse transcription of RNA yielded cDNA as the sequencing template. The data were produced by immunoSEQ multiplex PCR, yet TCRdb's version contains in-frame clones alone and is incomplete. The top ten hold 4.5% to 5% of the sample, which has approximately 150,000 clones, about three fifths seen once. Specimen: CD4+ T cells sorted from blood. The receptors were gathered from a human donor in good health.

The V and J genes are TRBV2 and TRBJ2-4; the D gene is possibly TRBD2 (6 bases). Germline V CDR1 and CDR2: SNHLY, FYNNEI. This CDR3 is 15 amino acids long. V lost 6 bases and J 0 bases, leaving 12 bases between the germline ends. This CDR3 is CASRQQGLAKNIQYF. In DNA form, the CDR3 reads TGTGCCAGCAGGCAGCAGGGACTAGCCAAAAACATTCAGTACTTC.

A few counts support this clone. The chain uses TRBV29-1 and TRBJ1-1, with 9 bases that match TRBD1. With V trimmed by 8 bases and J by 8 bases, 15 bases remained unmatched. The germline V gene has CDR1 SQVTM and CDR2 ANQGSEA. This CDR3 has 14 amino acids. The chain's CDR3 is CSPRADRGGSEAFF. The CDR3 region has the DNA TGCAGCCCCAGGGCCGACAGGGGGGGTTCCGAAGCTTTCTTT.

The count of this clone is one. The CDR3 DNA is TGTGCCAGCAGCCAAGCGCGACCGGGGGATGAAGCTTTCTTT. This encodes CASSQARPGDEAFF. V gene TRBV4-2 combines with J gene TRBJ1-1, with D possibly TRBD1 on 5 matching bases. Germline V gene data show CDR1 as LGHNA and CDR2 as YNFKEQ. The CDR3 has 14 amino acids. The germline V and J ends were trimmed by 1 base and 7 bases, with 13 bases remaining between them.

J is TRBJ1-5 and V is TRBV2; TRBD1 agrees at 8 bases. The CDR3 sequence is 15 residues long. Germline CDR1 SNHLY, CDR2 FYNNEI. Germline trimming cut 6 bases from V and 0 bases from J; bases unmatched to any gene: 4. The chain's CDR3 is CASRKQGDSNQPQHF. The CDR3 DNA sequence: TGTGCCAGCAGGAAACAGGGGGATAGCAATCAGCCCCAGCATTTT.

The rearrangement links TRBV28 to TRBJ2-3; unclear D gene. The CDR3 totals 12 residues. V lost 2 bases to trimming and J lost 10 bases, with 10 bases between them. The germline CDR1 and CDR2 sequences are MDHEN and SYDVKM. CDR3 sequence reads: CASSLASFAQYF. The CDR3 coding sequence is TGTGCCAGCAGTTTAGCGAGCTTTGCGCAGTATTTT.

The chain joins TRBV5-4 to TRBJ2-7; no firm D call. CDR3 length: 14 amino acids. CDR1 is SGHNT and CDR2 is YYREEE in the germline V gene (reference sequence). V gave up 0 bases and J gave up 0 bases, with 7 bases separating them. In DNA, the CDR3 is TGTGCCAGCAGCTTGGACTTCTCCTCCTACGAGCAGTACTTC. It encodes CASSLDFSSYEQYF.

This clone was seen a few times. V and J are TRBV6-1 and TRBJ2-1, with D perhaps being TRBD1 or TRBD2 (5 bases each). Trimming removed 1 base at V and 6 bases at J, with 13 bases between. Germline V lookup: CDR1 MNHNS, CDR2 SASEGT. This CDR3 has 15 residues. The CDR3 DNA reads TGTGCCAGCAGTGAAGTAAGGGACCCTTCCAATGAGCAGTTCTTC. It codes for CASSEVRDPSNEQFF.

This clone was seen a handful of times. The chain is built from TRBV20-1 and TRBJ2-2; D gene uncertain. The CDR3 is made up of 11 amino acids. V lost 5 bases, J lost 7 bases, and 8 bases lay in between. The germline V gene encodes CDR1 DFQATT and CDR2 SNEGSKA (reference sequence). CDR3 amino acids: CSAGDGGELFF. The CDR3 DNA is TGCAGTGCTGGGGATGGCGGGGAGCTGTTTTTT.

The rearrangement joins TRBV25-1 to TRBJ2-6; D unclear. Germline V CDR1 and CDR2: MGHDK, SYGVNS. Trimming cost V 2 bases and J 3 bases, with 11 bases left between them. The CDR3 runs to 16 residues. The CDR3 protein is CASSEPANFGANVLTF. The CDR3 coding sequence is TGTGCCAGCAGTGAACCGGCAAATTTTGGGGCCAACGTCCTGACTTTC. Full variable domain (missing parts from reference TRBV25-1 and TRBJ2-6): EADIYQTPRYLVIGTGKKITLECSQTMGHDKMYWYQQDPGMELHLIHYSYGVNSTEKGDLSSESTVSRIRTEHFPLTLESARPSHTSQYLCASSEPANFGANVLTFGAGSRLTVL.

This chain connects TRBV29-1 to TRBJ2-7, with D perhaps being TRBD1 or TRBD2 (5 bases each). The CDR3 consists of 12 residues. Per the germline V gene, CDR1 is SQVTM and CDR2 is ANQGSEA. Trimming pared 7 bases from V and 3 bases from J, leaving 13 bases between. The CDR3 region is CSANGAGYEQYF. CDR3 nucleotides: TGCAGCGCTAACGGGGCGGGCTACGAGCAGTACTTC.

There are a few counts of this clone. V and J are TRBV28 and TRBJ2-3, with D perhaps matching TRBD1 (6 bases). Deletions cut 5 bases from V and 6 bases from J, with 12 bases between. The CDR3 is 13 amino acids. CDR1 MDHEN and CDR2 SYDVKM come from the germline V gene. CDR3 protein: CASSGGGRDTQYF. The CDR3 DNA follows: TGTGCCAGCAGTGGGGGCGGCCGCGATACGCAGTATTTT.

The gene calls are TRBV5-6 and TRBJ2-1, with 12 bases identical to TRBD2. After removal of 3 bases from V and 7 bases from J, the junction contained 11 bases not matched to a gene. This CDR3 comprises 17 residues. Germline values: CDR1 SGHDT, CDR2 YYEEEE. The DNA of the CDR3 is TGTGCCAGCAGCTACCGATTACTAGCGGGAGGAAGGAATGAGCAGTTCTTC. Translating gives CASSYRLLAGGRNEQFF.

This rearrangement joins TRBV29-1 to TRBJ2-2; 7 nucleotides agree with TRBD2. J was trimmed by 3 bases and V by 3 bases; bases with no gene match: 7. This CDR3 has 15 residues. CDR1 is SQVTM, CDR2 ANQGSEA, per germline. CDR3 DNA sequence: TGCAGCGTTGATACCGGGACTACTCACACCGGGGAGCTGTTTTTT. Its translation: CSVDTGTTHTGELFF.

This chain connects TRBV6-5 to TRBJ1-2; D is uncertain. The germline V and J ends were trimmed by 8 bases and 2 bases, with 6 bases remaining between them. This CDR3 comprises 11 residues. Germline V gene data show CDR1 as MNHEY and CDR2 as SVGAGI. The CDR3 spells CASGINYGYTF. DNA of the CDR3: TGTGCCAGCGGGATCAACTATGGCTACACCTTC.

This clone showed up just a few times. The chain carries TRBV5-1 and TRBJ2-5, with D hard to call. The CDR3 covers 13 residues. V lost 0 bases to trimming and J lost 5 bases, with 8 bases between them. CDR1 is SGHRS, CDR2 YFSETQ, per germline. CDR3 loop: CASSLDNLETQYF. The CDR3 DNA is TGCGCCAGCAGCTTGGACAATTTGGAGACCCAGTACTTC.

This rearrangement joins TRBV29-1 to TRBJ2-1, with TRBD2 matching over 8 bases. The CDR3 length is 14 residues. The ends lost 1 base at V and 6 bases at J; junction bases unmatched: 5. Per the germline V gene, CDR1 is SQVTM and CDR2 is ANQGSEA. CDR3 loop: CSVEAGGPVNEQFF. The DNA of the CDR3 is TGCAGCGTTGAAGCGGGAGGGCCGGTCAATGAGCAGTTCTTC.

This chain uses TRBV5-1 with TRBJ1-2, with D perhaps TRBD1 (6 bases). The V and J ends lost 8 bases and 3 bases respectively, with 14 bases between them. The CDR3 loop spans 13 amino acids. CDR1 and CDR2 (germline): SGHRS, YFSETQ. The CDR3 nucleotides are TGCGCCAGTGGACGGGGGGCGGACTATGGCTACACCTTC. Residues: CASGRGADYGYTF.